This entry concerns a single T cell receptor beta chain. Its recognized antigen is unknown. No much larger clone exists at a distance of one base, and base qualities are not known. The sample's time point label, in plain terms: around 4 weeks on oral tofacitinib. Interpreted using the paper, the treatment or condition label stands for: oral pan-JAK inhibitor, 5-10 mg twice daily. Lesional scalp punch biopsies and peripheral blood were obtained from alopecia areata patients. PBMCs were separated by density centrifugation and stained for CD3, CD4 and CD8, after which CD4+ and CD8+ T cells were sorted on a FACSAria. According to the germline V gene, CDR1 reads SQVTM and CDR2 reads ANQGSEA. The CDR3 contains 13 residues, cysteine and phenylalanine counted. The sequence is cut down to CDR3 DNA, 39 bases in frame from base 1. The junction carries 16 bases between V and J, which are trimmed by 8 bases and 3 bases respectively.

This sample was included in a study of CD8+ T cells in alopecia areata (dated by TCRdb to 2016 to 2018). Broadly, across the study: The treated patients took part in an open-label pilot trial in which moderate-to-severe alopecia areata was treated with oral tofacitinib at 5 to 10 mg twice daily. Clonality in the scalp was compared among normal scalp (n=4), patchy alopecia areata scalp (n=8), and alopecia totalis/universalis scalp (n=8). TCRbeta CDR3 regions were amplified by immunoSEQ multiplex PCR using 35 Vbeta forward and 13 Jbeta reverse primers. To study T cell clonal expansion in alopecia areata, the researchers applied high-throughput TCRbeta sequencing to both the C3H/HeJ mouse model and human patients. RNA was obtained with the PAXgene miRNA kit for fixed scalp, the miRNeasy kit for PBMCs, and the RNeasy kit for mouse skin. Human TCRbeta sequencing covered scalp tissue and sorted CD4+ and CD8+ peripheral blood T cells from patchy and totalis/universalis alopecia areata patients and healthy controls. Tofacitinib-treated patients had biopsies at baseline and at 4 and 24 weeks of treatment, with a later scalp biopsy in several patients. Disease severity in treated patients was measured with the SALT score, which quantifies the percentage of affected scalp surface area. Tofacitinib was administered for 6 to 18 months, and 6 months of follow-up off drug were then conducted to assess delayed response and recurrence. The study at large found these results: Because the treated cohort was small and had just a single nonresponder, larger studies are needed to establish links between baseline CD8+ expansion and response. Unlike mouse skin, which is dominated by gammadelta T cells, normal human skin has resident alphabeta T cells that are also sequenced, and this complicates analysis of the scalp TCR repertoire. Many expanded lesional clones persisted in scalp and blood during tofacitinib treatment, which may partly explain relapse after stopping treatment. Tofacitinib significantly decreased scalp clonality and the number of expanded CD8+ clones among the top 100 scalp clones. Compared with normal scalp, lesional scalp, particularly in alopecia totalis/universalis, had higher clonality and more expanded CD8+ clones, which suggests antigenic drive. Compared with mice, TCR sequences shared between patients were less clear, possibly partly because of HLA diversity across the patient population.

The protocol used for the library was the immunoSEQ multiplex PCR assay. For TCR sequencing, RNA was extracted from every sample and reverse transcribed into cDNA to serve as template. SuperScript III was used to make first-strand cDNA, primed with a 2:1 mix of oligo-dT and random hexamers. A synthetic immune receptor repertoire was used to gauge amplification bias, and whatever bias remained was removed computationally. The study's processing was this. Raw reads were preprocessed to remove errors, and CDR3 was defined by IMGT conventions from the conserved cysteine to phenylalanine. To get clonality, Shannon entropy was normalized by log2 of the number of productive unique TCRs and the result was subtracted from 1. Whether each scalp clone was CD4 or CD8 was inferred by checking scalp TCRbeta sequences against the CD4 and CD8 repertoires from sorted blood. TCRdb retrieved this table from immuneACCESS and kept in-frame rearrangements only. Not all clones are present; in checked studies, unresolved V genes account for under half, and no reason is known for the remainder. V, J and clone size are those of that table, while D and trimming were read from the DNA. The sample records about 42,000 clones, 50% to 70% of which are singletons. The top ten constitute roughly 20% of the sample.

The chain is encoded by TRBV29-1 joined to TRBJ1-2; TRBD1 might be the D gene, on 5 matching bases. This material consisted of CD8+ T cells sorted from blood, taken at week 4, from a patient treated with tofacitinib. This receptor was obtained from a human donor with alopecia areata. The CDR3 sequence is CSTSGGSDYGYTF. In nucleotide form, the sequence is TGCAGCACGTCGGGGGGTAGTGACTATGGCTACACCTTC.